These 16 T cell receptor beta chains were sequenced from one sample in a study of lymphopenia after photon versus proton radiotherapy. Sequenced by immunoSEQ multiplex PCR; TCRdb stores in-frame clones only, minus some. The sample includes 50,000 or so clones, approximately 92% seen only once; the top ten take under 20%. The sequencing used peripheral blood, collected from a patient treated with photon-based radiotherapy. The receptors here all came from a middle-aged woman with cholangiocarcinoma.

The chain couples TRBV27 to TRBJ1-2; D remains ambiguous. Trimming removed 2 bases from V and 5 bases from J, with 15 bases in between. This CDR3 spans 15 amino acids. Germline V CDR1 and CDR2: MNHEY, SMNVEV (reference sequence). CDR3 bases: TGTGCCAGCAGTTTAAGGTTGTCACACATTTATGGCTACACCTTC. The encoded protein is CASSLRLSHIYGYTF.

The rearrangement uses TRBV29-1 and TRBJ1-4; D unresolved. The CDR3 is made up of 12 amino acids. In germline, CDR1 is SQVTM, CDR2 ANQGSEA. V was pared by 5 bases and J by 7 bases, with 11 bases between. The CDR3 DNA reads TGCAGCGTTAGAGGGCGTGGTGAAAAACTGTTTTTT. Its translation is CSVRGRGEKLFF.

The chain carries TRBV11-2 and TRBJ2-3; D not resolved. Germline V gene lookup returns CDR1 SGHAT and CDR2 FQNNGV. V lost 8 bases, J lost 6 bases, and 15 bases lay in between. This CDR3 has 13 amino acids. CDR3 bases: TGTGCCAGCTCCACTCACCCCGAGGATACGCAGTATTTT. Translating it yields CASSTHPEDTQYF.

J is TRBJ1-5 and V is TRBV9; D gene unclear. Germline assignment: CDR1 SGDLS and CDR2 YYNGEE. This CDR3 has 14 residues. V lost 4 bases to trimming and J lost 1 base, with 9 bases between them. This CDR3 is CASSPWGSNQPQHF. CDR3 DNA: TGTGCCAGCAGCCCATGGGGAAGCAATCAGCCCCAGCATTTT.

The V gene is TRBV6-6, the J gene TRBJ2-3, with D possibly TRBD1 on 5 matching bases. Trimming pared 6 bases from V and 2 bases from J, leaving 9 bases between. CDR1 MNHNY and CDR2 SVGAGI come from the germline V gene (reference sequence). The CDR3 contains 13 residues. CDR3 coding DNA: TGTGCCAGCAGAAACAGGAACACAGATACGCAGTATTTT. Residues: CASRNRNTDTQYF.

The rearrangement links TRBV10-3 to TRBJ2-7; D is perhaps TRBD2 (5 bases). Germline lookup yields CDR1 ENHRY and CDR2 SYGVKD. The ends were cut back, 2 bases at V and 1 base at J, with 6 bases in the middle. The CDR3 is 13 residues long. CDR3 sequence reads: CAISEPGSYEQYF. Here the CDR3 DNA reads TGTGCCATCAGTGAGCCGGGGTCCTACGAGCAGTACTTC.

This clone was recorded only once. The V gene is TRBV25-1, the J gene TRBJ2-7, with unresolved D. With 6 bases removed from V and 2 bases from J, the gap between germline ends came to 8 bases. The CDR3 extends over 12 amino acids. Germline V gene lookup returns CDR1 MGHDK and CDR2 SYGVNS. The CDR3 nucleotides read TGTGCCAGCAGCCTCTCTCCCTACGAGCAGTACTTC. Its translation is CASSLSPYEQYF.

The chain is built from TRBV9 and TRBJ2-1; TRBD2 matches 9 bases. With 4 bases clipped from V and 4 bases from J, the junction kept 3 bases outside the gene matches. Germline CDR1 and CDR2: SGDLS and YYNGEE. The CDR3 extends over 14 amino acids. CDR3 amino acids: CASSTAGGYNEQFF. In DNA form, the CDR3 reads TGTGCCAGCAGCACGGCGGGGGGGTACAATGAGCAGTTCTTC.

The V call is TRBV2, the J call TRBJ2-4; D is possibly TRBD1 (7 bases). CDR1 SNHLY and CDR2 FYNNEI come from the germline V gene. V was clipped by 5 bases and J by 1 base, with 21 bases between them. CDR3 length: 18 amino acids. This CDR3 reads CASSREKGADLAKNIQYF. The CDR3 DNA follows: TGTGCCAGCAGTCGGGAGAAGGGGGCGGATCTTGCCAAAAACATTCAGTACTTC.

The rearrangement joins TRBV28 to TRBJ1-2, with D perhaps TRBD1 (5 bases). This CDR3 is built from 13 residues. The germline CDR1 and CDR2 sequences are MDHEN and SYDVKM. The V end lost 3 bases, the J end lost 8 bases, and 13 bases lay between the germline ends. The CDR3 loop reads CASSFGGAGGYTF. The CDR3 nucleotides are TGTGCCAGCAGTTTTGGAGGGGCCGGGGGCTACACCTTC.

The chain couples TRBV18 to TRBJ2-7; D perhaps matches TRBD2 (5 bases). The germline V gene encodes CDR1 KGHSH and CDR2 LQKENI. V was cut by 0 bases and J by 4 bases, with 13 bases left in between. The CDR3 length is 15 residues. This CDR3 is CASSPPVGLLYEQYF. In DNA, the CDR3 is TGTGCCAGCTCACCACCGGTAGGACTGCTGTACGAGCAGTACTTC.

The gene calls are TRBV7-9 and TRBJ2-3, with D perhaps being TRBD1 or TRBD2 (5 bases each). V gave up 0 bases and J gave up 2 bases, with 6 bases separating them. CDR3 size: 14 residues. Germline V gives CDR1 SEHNR, CDR2 FQNEAQ (reference sequence). The CDR3 is CASSLAGVTDTQYF. CDR3 in DNA: TGTGCCAGCAGCTTAGCGGGGGTCACAGATACGCAGTATTTT.

This chain links TRBV18 with TRBJ2-5, with a possible D match to TRBD1 (6 bases). The V gene's germline CDR1 is KGHSH and CDR2 LQKENI. Trimming pared 1 base from V and 0 bases from J, leaving 18 bases between. The CDR3 has 18 amino acids. The chain's CDR3 is CASSPRSGGQGHQETQYF. CDR3 nucleotide sequence: TGTGCCAGCTCACCACGGAGTGGGGGCCAAGGGCACCAAGAGACCCAGTACTTC.

V gene TRBV6-5 combines with J gene TRBJ1-3; D is possibly TRBD1 (5 bases). Trimming stripped 6 bases from V and 4 bases from J, with 16 bases between. This CDR3 is built from 15 residues. CDR1 is MNHEY, CDR2 SVGAGI, per germline. CDR3: CASSSRGLGGNTIYF. The CDR3, as DNA: TGTGCCAGCAGCTCGCGGGGCTTAGGAGGAAACACCATATATTTT.

This sequence joins TRBV6-5 and TRBJ1-2, with 7 bases matching TRBD1. This CDR3 is built from 15 residues. The germline CDR1 and CDR2 sequences are MNHEY and SVGAGI. J lost 4 bases, V lost 6 bases, and 11 bases had no gene match. In nucleotides, the CDR3 is TGTGCCAGCAGCGGCTCCAACAGGGGTCCCTATGGCTACACCTTC. It is translated as CASSGSNRGPYGYTF.

The chain links TRBV2 to TRBJ1-2; unclear D gene. Trimming removed 3 bases at V and 0 bases at J, with 14 bases between. This CDR3 is 16 amino acids long. Germline V lookup: CDR1 SNHLY, CDR2 FYNNEI. The CDR3 bases are TGTGCCAGCAGTGATGGACCGGGAGGGTCTAACTATGGCTACACCTTC. Residues: CASSDGPGGSNYGYTF. Variable domain in full (rest from reference TRBV2 and TRBJ1-2): EPEVTQTPSHQVTQMGQEVILRCVPISNHLYFYWYRQILGQKVEFLVSFYNNEISEKSEIFDDQFSVERPDGSNFTLKIRSTKLEDSAMYFCASSDGPGGSNYGYTFGSGTRLTVV.